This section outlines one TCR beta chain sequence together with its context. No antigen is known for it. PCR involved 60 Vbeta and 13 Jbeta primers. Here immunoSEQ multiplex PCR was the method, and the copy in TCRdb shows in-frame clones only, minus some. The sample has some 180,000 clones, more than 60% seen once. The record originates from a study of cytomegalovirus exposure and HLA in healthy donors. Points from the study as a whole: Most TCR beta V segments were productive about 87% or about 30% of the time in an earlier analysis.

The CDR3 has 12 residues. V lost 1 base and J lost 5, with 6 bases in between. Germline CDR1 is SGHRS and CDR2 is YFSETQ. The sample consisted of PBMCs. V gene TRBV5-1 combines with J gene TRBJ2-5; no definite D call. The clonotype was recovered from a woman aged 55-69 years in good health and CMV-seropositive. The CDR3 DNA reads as TGCGCCAGCAGCTTGTCAGCGGAGACCCAGTACTTC. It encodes CASSLSAETQYF.